Included here is one T cell receptor (beta chain) sequence, with context. Its antigen is not known. The CDR3 extends over 12 amino acids. The germline V and J ends were trimmed by 0 bases and 10 bases, with 10 bases remaining between them. The germline V gene has CDR1 SGHRS and CDR2 YFSETQ. 13 Jbeta primers and 60 Vbeta primers were used for the PCR. Per the original methods: It was a later analysis that counted about 80 million unique TCR beta chains, of which roughly 11 million were shared. Sequencing used immunoSEQ multiplex PCR; TCRdb keeps in-frame clones, though not all of them. The V and J calls and the clone size are those of that table, but D and trimming were determined from the DNA. The sample gives around 130,000 clones, over 75% of which show up once; about 1.5% is in the top ten. The record originates from a study of cytomegalovirus exposure and HLA in healthy donors. Study-level findings and limits: Listed as cytomegalovirus-associated were 170 or so TCR beta chains.

Source material: PBMCs. The TCR originated in a woman under 30 in good health and CMV-seronegative. The chain has TRBV5-1 and TRBJ1-2; D is unresolved. CDR3 nucleotide sequence: TGCGCCAGCAGCTTGGAGGCGGGCCCCTACACCTTC. This encodes CASSLEAGPYTF.